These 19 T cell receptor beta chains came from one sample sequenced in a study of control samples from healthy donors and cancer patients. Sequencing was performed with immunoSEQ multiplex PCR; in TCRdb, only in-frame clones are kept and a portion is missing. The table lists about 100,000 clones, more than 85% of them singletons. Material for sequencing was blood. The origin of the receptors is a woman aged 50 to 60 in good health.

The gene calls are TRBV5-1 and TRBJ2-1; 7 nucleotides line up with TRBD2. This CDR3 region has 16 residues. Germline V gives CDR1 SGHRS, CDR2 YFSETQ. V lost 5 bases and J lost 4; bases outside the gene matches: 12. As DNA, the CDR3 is TGCGCCAGCAGAAAGCTCGGGGCTAGCGGTTACAATGAGCAGTTCTTC. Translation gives CASRKLGASGYNEQFF.

Written as DNA, the CDR3 is TGTGCCAGCAGTCGCAACAACTACGAGCAGTACGTC. Translating gives CASSRNNYEQYV. V and J are TRBV2 and TRBJ2-7; D call uncertain. The CDR3 is 12 amino acids. Per germline, CDR1 SNHLY and CDR2 FYNNEI. V was trimmed by 5 bases and J by 3 bases, leaving 8 bases between them.

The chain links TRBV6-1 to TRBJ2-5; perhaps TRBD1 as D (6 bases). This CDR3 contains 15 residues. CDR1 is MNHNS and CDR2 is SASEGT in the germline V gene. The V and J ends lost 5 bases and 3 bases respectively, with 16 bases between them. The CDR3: CASSFPQDREETQYF. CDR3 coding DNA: TGTGCCAGCAGTTTTCCGCAGGACAGAGAAGAGACCCAGTACTTC.

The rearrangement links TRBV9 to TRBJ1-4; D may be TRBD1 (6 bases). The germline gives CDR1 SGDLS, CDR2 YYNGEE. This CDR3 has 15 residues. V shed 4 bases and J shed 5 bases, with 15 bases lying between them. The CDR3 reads CASSTQTGQNEKLFF. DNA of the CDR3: TGTGCCAGCAGCACCCAGACAGGCCAGAATGAAAAACTGTTTTTT.

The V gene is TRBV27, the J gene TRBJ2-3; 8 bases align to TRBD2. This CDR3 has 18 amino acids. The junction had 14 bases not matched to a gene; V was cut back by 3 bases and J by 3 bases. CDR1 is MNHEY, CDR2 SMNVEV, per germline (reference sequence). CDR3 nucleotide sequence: TGTGCCAGCAGTTTTTTATATTCGGGCGGGGGGATGACAGATACGCAGTATTTT. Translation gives CASSFLYSGGGMTDTQYF.

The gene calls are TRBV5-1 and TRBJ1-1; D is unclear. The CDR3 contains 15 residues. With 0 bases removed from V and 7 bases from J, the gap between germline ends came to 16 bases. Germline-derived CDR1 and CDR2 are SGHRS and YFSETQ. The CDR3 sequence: CASSLDPGLEGEAFF. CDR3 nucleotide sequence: TGCGCCAGCAGCTTGGATCCGGGCCTGGAGGGTGAAGCTTTCTTT.

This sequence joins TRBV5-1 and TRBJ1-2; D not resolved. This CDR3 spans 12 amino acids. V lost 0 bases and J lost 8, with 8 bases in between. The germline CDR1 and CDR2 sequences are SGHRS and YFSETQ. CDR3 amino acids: CASSLDRRGYTF. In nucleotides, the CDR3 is TGCGCCAGCAGCTTGGATCGCAGGGGCTACACCTTC.

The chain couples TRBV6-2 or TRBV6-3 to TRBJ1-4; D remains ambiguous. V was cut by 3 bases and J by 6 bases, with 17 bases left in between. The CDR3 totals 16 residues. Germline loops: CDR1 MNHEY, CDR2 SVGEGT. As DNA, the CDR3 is TGTGCCAGCAGTTATCAGGAACCGGGCTATTATGAAAAACTGTTTTTT. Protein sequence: CASSYQEPGYYEKLFF.

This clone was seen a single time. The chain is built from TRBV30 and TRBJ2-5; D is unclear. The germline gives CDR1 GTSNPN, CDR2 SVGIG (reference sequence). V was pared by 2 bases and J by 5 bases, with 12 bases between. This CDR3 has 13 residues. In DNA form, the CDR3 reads TGTGCCTGGAGTTCGGGCGCGACGGAGACCCAGTACTTC. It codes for CAWSSGATETQYF.

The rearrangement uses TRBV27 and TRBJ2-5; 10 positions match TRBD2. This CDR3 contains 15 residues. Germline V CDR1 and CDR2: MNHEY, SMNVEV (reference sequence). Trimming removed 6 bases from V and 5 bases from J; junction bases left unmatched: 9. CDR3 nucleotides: TGTGCCAGCAGACCGACGGGACTAGCGTCTGAGACCCAGTACTTC. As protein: CASRPTGLASETQYF.

CDR3 in DNA: TGTGCCAGCAGCTCGGGACTATTCCCCTACGAGCAGTACGTC. It codes for CASSSGLFPYEQYV. The V and J genes are TRBV13 and TRBJ2-7; 7 bases map to TRBD2. With 4 bases clipped from V and 2 bases from J, the junction kept 5 bases outside the gene matches. The CDR3 runs 14 residues. Looked up from germline, CDR1 is PRHDT and CDR2 is FYEKMQ (reference sequence).

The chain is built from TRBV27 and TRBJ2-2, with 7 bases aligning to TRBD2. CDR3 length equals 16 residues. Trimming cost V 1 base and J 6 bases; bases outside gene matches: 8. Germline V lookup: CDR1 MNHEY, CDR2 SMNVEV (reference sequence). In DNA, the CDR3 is TGTGCCAGCAGTTTATGGGGGGGGAAGGTCGCCGGGGAGCTGTTTTTT. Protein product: CASSLWGGKVAGELFF.

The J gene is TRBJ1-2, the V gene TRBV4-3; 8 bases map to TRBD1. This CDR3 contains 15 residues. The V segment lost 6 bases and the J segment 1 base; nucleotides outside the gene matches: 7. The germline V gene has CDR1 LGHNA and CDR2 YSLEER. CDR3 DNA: TGCGCCAGCAGTCCGGGACAGGCGAATAACTATGGCTACACCTTC. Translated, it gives CASSPGQANNYGYTF.

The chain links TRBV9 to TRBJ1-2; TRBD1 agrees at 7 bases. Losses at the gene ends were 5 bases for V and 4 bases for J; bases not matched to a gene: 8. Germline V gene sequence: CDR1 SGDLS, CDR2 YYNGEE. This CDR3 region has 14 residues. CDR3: CASSASTGSYGYTF. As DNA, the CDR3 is TGTGCCAGCAGTGCCTCGACAGGGAGCTATGGCTACACCTTC.

CDR3 region: CASSLYGQGKETQYF. CDR3 nucleotides: TGCGCCAGCAGCTTGTATGGACAGGGGAAGGAGACCCAGTACTTC. The V and J genes are TRBV5-1 and TRBJ2-5; 9 bases match TRBD1. V shed 1 base, J shed 5 bases, and the junction held 6 bases outside the gene matches. This CDR3 is built from 15 residues. CDR1 and CDR2 from the germline V gene are SGHRS and YFSETQ. The entire variable domain, with the rest obtained from reference TRBV5-1 and TRBJ2-5, is as follows: KAGVTQTPRYLIKTRGQQVTLSCSPISGHRSVSWYQQTPGQGLQFLFEYFSETQRNKGNFPGRFSGRQFSNSRSEMNVSTLELGDSALYLCASSLYGQGKETQYFGPGTRLLVL.

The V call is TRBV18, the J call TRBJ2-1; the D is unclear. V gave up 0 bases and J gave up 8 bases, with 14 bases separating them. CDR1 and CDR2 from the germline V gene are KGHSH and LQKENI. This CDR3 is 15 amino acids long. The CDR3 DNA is TGTGCCAGCTCACCACCTGCAAGGCCCACCTATGAGCAGTTCTTC. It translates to CASSPPARPTYEQFF.

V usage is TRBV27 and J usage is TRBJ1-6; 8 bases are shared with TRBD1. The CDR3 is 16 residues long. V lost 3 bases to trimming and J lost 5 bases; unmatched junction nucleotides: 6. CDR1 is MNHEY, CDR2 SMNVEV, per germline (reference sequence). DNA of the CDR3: TGTGCCAGCAGTTTCGGCCAGGGGGCTGATAATTCACCCCTCCACTTT. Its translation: CASSFGQGADNSPLHF.

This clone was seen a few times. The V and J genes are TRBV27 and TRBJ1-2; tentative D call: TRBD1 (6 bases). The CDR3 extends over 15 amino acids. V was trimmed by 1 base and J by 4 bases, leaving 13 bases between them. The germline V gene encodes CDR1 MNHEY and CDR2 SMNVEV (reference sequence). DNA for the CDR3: TGTGCCAGCAGTTTATTAGGGGGGAGTACCTATGGCTACACCTTC. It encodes CASSLLGGSTYGYTF.

The CDR3 DNA reads as TGTGCCACCAGTGATTTTAACTCACACAATGAGCAGTTCTTC. Its translation is CATSDFNSHNEQFF. The rearrangement links TRBV24-1 to TRBJ2-1, with D uncertain. CDR1 and CDR2 from the germline V gene are KGHDR and SFDVKD. V was pared by 1 base and J by 5 bases, with 8 bases between. This CDR3 is 14 amino acids long.